The clone carrying this TCR beta chain was detected only once. Antigen: not known. This entry belongs to a study of Ad26.COV2.S vaccination and SARS-CoV-2 variants. Study summary: By the intramuscular route, Ad26.COV2.S was given once, or twice 56 days apart.

Described treatment: around 19 received Ad26.COV2.S at low or high dose, single or two shots; roughly 5 received placebo; per-sample allocation not given. It was on day 63 after the first vaccine or placebo injection that samples were taken. The donor was a Boston adult aged 18-55 years. Study findings and constraints: Breadth of non-spike TCRs did not differ between vaccinees and placebo recipients. CD8+ and CD4+ T cells specific for spike reportedly responded with substantial breadth after vaccination.

The protocol was immunoSEQ multiplex PCR, while the TCRdb copy is restricted to in-frame clones and leaves out a portion. The repertoire holds about 280,000 clones, with 70% to 90% as singletons. The length of the CDR3 is 14 residues. Per germline, CDR1 SGHTA and CDR2 FQGNSA. Trimming took 6 bases from V and 0 from J; bases not matched to a gene: 2. V usage is TRBV7-2 and J usage is TRBJ2-7; TRBD2 matches 10 bases. This specimen was peripheral blood, taken in a trial of Ad26.COV2.S vaccine versus placebo. The sequence derives from a person aged 18-60 years who received the Ad26.COV2.S COVID-19 vaccine or a placebo. CDR3 sequence reads: CASRQRGGSYEQYF. The CDR3 DNA follows: TGTGCCAGCAGACAGCGGGGGGGCTCCTACGAGCAGTACTTC.